The 26 T cell receptor beta chains below come from one sample, sequenced in a study of control samples from healthy donors and cancer patients (TCRdb year 2020). Libraries were constructed by the immunoSEQ multiplex PCR assay. This immuneACCESS table, as held by TCRdb, lists in-frame sequences with V and J called but not all clones. Of the missing ones, under half trace to an unresolved V gene in checked studies; the others have no known cause. The sample table holds approximately 100,000 clones, of which around 80% were seen once. The top ten hold approximately 2% of the sample. Sequencing used blood. The origin of the receptors is a man in his sixties in good health.

This clone came up once. The chain recombines TRBV11-2 with TRBJ2-3; no reliable D call. V was cut by 2 bases and J by 5 bases, with 8 bases left in between. The germline V gene has CDR1 SGHAT and CDR2 FQNNGV. The CDR3 contains 13 residues. CDR3 sequence (DNA): TGTGCCAGCAGCTTATTAACGGTAGATACGCAGTATTTT. This gives the protein CASSLLTVDTQYF.

The chain uses TRBV10-3 and TRBJ1-5; TRBD1 matches 7 bases. Trimming at V came to 4 bases and at J to 7 bases, leaving 7 bases not matched to a gene. This CDR3 is 14 amino acids long. Germline-derived CDR1 and CDR2 are ENHRY and SYGVKD. DNA for the CDR3: TGTGCCATCAGTGCTGACAGGGCGAGGCAGCCCCAGCATTTT. It encodes CAISADRARQPQHF.

The genes are TRBV7-2 and TRBJ2-7, with no clear D. CDR3 length: 13 amino acids. Germline V CDR1 and CDR2: SGHTA, FQGNSA. Trimming left V 4 bases short and J 0 bases short, with 7 bases between. This CDR3 is CASSSPISYEQYF. The CDR3 DNA follows: TGTGCCAGCAGCTCCCCAATCTCCTACGAGCAGTACTTC.

A few counts support this clone. This chain connects TRBV18 to TRBJ1-2; no clear D. The germline V and J ends were trimmed by 1 base and 6 bases, with 6 bases remaining between them. This CDR3 is 12 amino acids long. Germline V lookup: CDR1 KGHSH, CDR2 LQKENI. The CDR3 region is CASSPLGDGYTF. In nucleotides, the CDR3 is TGTGCCAGCTCACCACTTGGGGATGGCTACACCTTC.

This clone has a handful of counts. V usage is TRBV27 and J usage is TRBJ2-7, with 8 nucleotides matching TRBD1. Germline V gives CDR1 MNHEY, CDR2 SMNVEV (reference sequence). The CDR3 is 15 amino acids. V was clipped by 5 bases and J by 0 bases; unmatched bases: 6. This chain's CDR3 is CASSMTGASSYEQYF. CDR3 coding DNA: TGTGCCAGCAGTATGACAGGGGCAAGCTCCTACGAGCAGTACTTC.

The V and J genes are TRBV7-6 and TRBJ1-2, with D unclear. Germline V gives CDR1 SGHVS, CDR2 FNYEAQ. V lost 1 base and J 0 bases, leaving 9 bases between the germline ends. The CDR3 length is 15 residues. The CDR3 sequence is CASSLEASANYGYTF. CDR3 sequence (DNA): TGTGCCAGCAGCTTAGAGGCCAGCGCTAACTATGGCTACACCTTC.

The gene calls are TRBV25-1 and TRBJ2-6, with D hard to call. The V end was cut by 1 base, the J end by 4 bases, with 8 bases between. The germline CDR1 and CDR2 sequences are MGHDK and SYGVNS. CDR3 length: 15 amino acids. For the CDR3, the DNA is TGTGCCAGCAGTGAATCGGCGAGGGGGGCCAACGTCCTGACTTTC. Its protein is CASSESARGANVLTF.

The rearrangement links TRBV14 to TRBJ2-7, with D uncertain. The germline V gene has CDR1 SGHDN and CDR2 FVKESK. The CDR3 consists of 14 residues. Trimming took off 4 bases at V and 5 bases at J, with 15 bases between the two ends. The CDR3 coding sequence is TGTGCCAGCAGCCCGACCGCTCTCCTGGACGAGCAGTACTTC. Translation: CASSPTALLDEQYF.

This clone was seen only once. The rearrangement links TRBV5-1 to TRBJ1-1, with D perhaps matching TRBD1 (6 bases). This CDR3 is 16 amino acids long. The ends were cut back, 2 bases at V and 4 bases at J, with 18 bases in the middle. CDR1 SGHRS and CDR2 YFSETQ come from the germline V gene. In DNA form, the CDR3 reads TGCGCCAGCAGCTTACGGGACGGGGGCTATATCACTGAAGCTTTCTTT. This sequence encodes CASSLRDGGYITEAFF.

The V and J genes are TRBV7-9 and TRBJ2-7; D uncertain. Looked up from germline, CDR1 is SEHNR and CDR2 is FQNEAQ (reference sequence). The CDR3 loop spans 13 amino acids. V was shortened by 4 bases and J by 2 bases, with 9 bases between the two germline ends. The CDR3 DNA sequence: TGTGCCAGCAGCTCCAGCGTAACCTACGAGCAGTACTTC. Protein product: CASSSSVTYEQYF. The full variable domain, rest sourced from reference TRBV7-9 and TRBJ2-7, is DTGVSQNPRHKITKRGQNVTFRCDPISEHNRLYWYRQTLGQGPEFLTYFQNEAQLEKSRLLSDRFSAERPKGSFSTLEIQRTEQGDSAMYLCASSSSVTYEQYFGPGTRLTVT.

The V call is TRBV5-6, the J call TRBJ2-7, with D unclear. The CDR3 is 13 residues long. Germline values: CDR1 SGHDT, CDR2 YYEEEE. The V end was cut by 2 bases, the J end by 2 bases, with 8 bases between. CDR3 region: CASSFWQTYEQYF. The CDR3 DNA follows: TGTGCCAGCAGCTTCTGGCAGACCTACGAGCAGTACTTC.

The chain combines TRBV19 with TRBJ2-2; 13 nucleotides align to TRBD2. Germline values: CDR1 LNHDA, CDR2 SQIVND (reference sequence). The junction had 10 bases not matched to a gene; V was cut back by 5 bases and J by 4 bases. The CDR3 covers 18 residues. The CDR3 spells CASSARLAGGQGTGELFF. DNA for the CDR3: TGTGCCAGTAGTGCCCGACTAGCGGGGGGCCAGGGCACCGGGGAGCTGTTTTTT.

V gene TRBV2 combines with J gene TRBJ1-1, with TRBD1 identical over 7 bases. V lost 9 bases to trimming and J lost 5 bases; unmatched junction nucleotides: 9. Germline CDR1 is SNHLY and CDR2 is FYNNEI. The length of the CDR3 is 13 residues. CDR3 coding DNA: TGTGCCAGGGGCCGACAGGGAAGAACTGAAGCTTTCTTT. This encodes CARGRQGRTEAFF.

This clone has more than one count but fewer than ten. The V gene is TRBV30, the J gene TRBJ2-7, with D uncertain. Trimming removed 2 bases at V and 0 bases at J, with 8 bases between. Germline values: CDR1 GTSNPN, CDR2 SVGIG (reference sequence). The CDR3 has 13 residues. In DNA form, the CDR3 reads TGTGCCTGGAGTCCCTGGGCCTCCTACGAGCAGTACTTC. This sequence encodes CAWSPWASYEQYF.

The chain combines TRBV7-8 with TRBJ2-7; D unclear. Germline V gene sequence: CDR1 SGHVS, CDR2 FQNEAQ. The CDR3 has 13 residues. V lost 3 bases, J lost 3 bases, and 9 bases lay in between. In nucleotides, the CDR3 is TGTGCCAGCAGCTTCGCCCCGGGCTACGAGCAGTACTTC. Its protein is CASSFAPGYEQYF.

CDR3 coding DNA: TGTGCCAGCAGCCAACTCAGGGACACTGAAGCTTTCTTT. Amino acid sequence: CASSQLRDTEAFF. This chain joins TRBV13 and TRBJ1-1; D perhaps matches TRBD1 (5 bases). CDR1 is PRHDT and CDR2 is FYEKMQ in the germline V gene (reference sequence). V was shortened by 5 bases and J by 3 bases, with 10 bases between the two germline ends. The CDR3 length is 13 residues.

The chain joins TRBV6-5 to TRBJ2-7; 7 positions match TRBD2. The CDR3 extends over 14 amino acids. CDR1 is MNHEY and CDR2 is SVGAGI in the germline V gene. The junction had 6 bases not matched to a gene; V was cut back by 2 bases and J by 5 bases. Here the CDR3 DNA reads TGTGCCAGCAGTTACGAGCGGGGCCTCCACGAGCAGTACTTC. This codes for CASSYERGLHEQYF.

This chain links TRBV30 with TRBJ1-3; D unclear. This CDR3 comprises 14 residues. V shed 0 bases and J shed 3 bases, with 9 bases lying between them. CDR1 and CDR2 (germline): GTSNPN, SVGIG (reference sequence). The CDR3 sequence: CAWSVGGSGNTIYF. As DNA, the CDR3 is TGTGCCTGGAGTGTAGGAGGGAGTGGAAACACCATATATTTT.

The V call is TRBV15, the J call TRBJ1-4; weak D call: TRBD1 (6 bases). Trimming took off 0 bases at V and 4 bases at J, with 21 bases between the two ends. The CDR3 is 19 residues long. Germline V gives CDR1 LNHNV, CDR2 YYDKDF (reference sequence). The CDR3: CATSRDRAAPGVHNEKLFF. The DNA for the CDR3 is TGTGCCACCAGCAGAGATCGTGCCGCCCCAGGGGTCCATAATGAAAAACTGTTTTTT.

Remarks on this clone: Other DNA sequences within the sample encode an identical CDR3. The chain employs TRBV12-3 or TRBV12-4 and TRBJ1-2; D is possibly TRBD1 (5 bases). CDR3 length: 13 amino acids. Deletions cut 6 bases from V and 5 bases from J, with 13 bases between. The CDR3 spells CASSPRGAYGYTF. The CDR3 region has the DNA TGTGCCAGCAGCCCCAGAGGGGCGTATGGCTACACCTTC.

This chain links TRBV10-3 with TRBJ1-1; D uncertain. Germline CDR1 ENHRY, CDR2 SYGVKD. V dropped 5 bases and J dropped 4 bases, with 11 bases sitting between them. The CDR3 extends over 13 amino acids. In DNA form, the CDR3 reads TGTGCCATCAGTCCGGGTTCGGGCACTGAAGCTTTCTTT. Protein sequence: CAISPGSGTEAFF.

This chain connects TRBV20-1 to TRBJ1-3; no definite D call. Trimming removed 3 bases from V and 0 bases from J, with 6 bases in between. This CDR3 is 13 amino acids long. Germline lookup yields CDR1 DFQATT and CDR2 SNEGSKA (reference sequence). CDR3 coding DNA: TGCAGTGCTAGTGCTTTCTCTGGAAACACCATATATTTT. It yields the protein CSASAFSGNTIYF.

V usage is TRBV7-3 and J usage is TRBJ1-1; 8 bases match TRBD1. Losses at the gene ends were 5 bases for V and 10 bases for J; bases not matched to a gene: 12. The CDR3 covers 14 residues. Germline CDR1 SGHTA, CDR2 FQGTGA. The CDR3: CASSPLGQGGGAFF. The CDR3 nucleotides are TGTGCCAGCAGCCCCCTTGGACAGGGCGGCGGAGCTTTCTTT. Filled out from reference TRBV7-3 and TRBJ1-1, the complete variable domain reads GAGVSQTPSNKVTEKGKYVELRCDPISGHTALYWYRQSLGQGPEFLIYFQGTGAADDSGLPNDRFFAVRPEGSVSTLKIQRTERGDSAVYLCASSPLGQGGGAFFGQGTRLTVV.

This clone was seen a handful of times. The gene calls are TRBV2 and TRBJ1-3; unclear D gene. The CDR3 totals 13 residues. Germline V gene lookup returns CDR1 SNHLY and CDR2 FYNNEI. The germline V and J ends were trimmed by 5 bases and 2 bases, with 7 bases remaining between them. The CDR3 protein is CASSQTPGNTIYF. The CDR3 bases are TGTGCCAGCAGTCAGACTCCTGGAAACACCATATATTTT.

This chain connects TRBV18 to TRBJ2-3; 8 bases match TRBD2. J lost 1 base, V lost 3 bases, and 6 bases had no gene match. CDR3 size: 16 residues. Germline lookup yields CDR1 KGHSH and CDR2 LQKENI. CDR3 coding DNA: TGTGCCAGCTCACCGGCTTTTAGCGGGGGCACAGATACGCAGTATTTT. Amino acids: CASSPAFSGGTDTQYF.

The rearrangement uses TRBV2 and TRBJ2-3; TRBD2 might be the D (6 bases). Looked up from germline, CDR1 is SNHLY and CDR2 is FYNNEI. V dropped 5 bases and J dropped 4 bases, with 16 bases sitting between them. This CDR3 has 15 residues. The CDR3 sequence: CASSRDSQNPDTQYF. In DNA form, the CDR3 reads TGTGCCAGCAGTCGGGACTCCCAGAACCCAGATACGCAGTATTTT.